A selection of T cell receptor beta chains follows, all from one sample in a study of blood T cell repertoires in COVID-19. Some clones are missing from TCRdb's copy, which holds only in-frame ones; the method was immunoSEQ multiplex PCR. The table records about 160,000 clones, 92% of them present only once. Input material: peripheral blood. The receptors here all came from a man younger than 40 with COVID-19, enrolled during active disease. CDR3s include the opening cysteine and the closing phenylalanine or tryptophan. D genes are given only for firm matches. Size is stated for part of the rows, as once, few or many counts, or as a class when the clone is expanded.

D gene	V gene	clone size	J gene	CDR3 protein	CDR3 DNA
NA	TRBV4-2	NA	TRBJ2-7	CASSQDSLQGTPYEQYF	TGTGCCAGCAGCCAAGATTCGTTACAGGGGACTCCCTACGAGCAGTACTTC
TRBD1	TRBV30	NA	TRBJ1-2	CASGGTGYFGYTF	TGTGCCTCAGGGGGGACAGGGTATTTCGGCTACACCTTC
NA	TRBV2	once	TRBJ1-5	CASSVGRQPQHF	TGTGCCAGCAGTGTCGGGAGGCAGCCCCAGCATTTT
TRBD2	TRBV4-3	NA	TRBJ2-7	CASSQEPSGSYEQYF	TGCGCCAGCAGCCAAGAGCCTAGCGGCTCCTACGAGCAGTACTTC
NA	TRBV6-5	NA	TRBJ1-1	CASRRDNGNTEAFF	TGTGCCAGCAGACGAGACAATGGGAACACTGAAGCTTTCTTT
NA	TRBV5-5	NA	TRBJ1-2	CASSLARAALNYGYTF	TGTGCCAGCAGCTTGGCCAGGGCAGCCCTTAACTATGGCTACACCTTC
TRBD1	TRBV4-2	NA	TRBJ2-3	CASSQGRDRGTDTQYF	TGTGCCAGCAGCCAAGGCCGGGACAGGGGTACAGATACGCAGTATTTT
TRBD1	TRBV27	NA	TRBJ2-7	CASRLTGGHPYEQYF	TGTGCCAGCCGGCTCACAGGGGGCCACCCTTACGAGCAGTACTTC
TRBD1	TRBV28	NA	TRBJ1-4	CASSHGSGTADEKLFF	TGTGCCAGCAGCCACGGGTCCGGGACAGCCGATGAAAAACTGTTTTTT
TRBD1	TRBV19	NA	TRBJ2-2	CASRKLGQGGLFF	TGTGCCAGTAGGAAGCTGGGACAGGGAGGGCTGTTTTTT
NA	TRBV4-1	NA	TRBJ1-5	CASSQEGQMMGQPQHF	TGCGCCAGCAGCCAAGAGGGGCAGATGATGGGTCAGCCCCAGCATTTT
NA	TRBV24-1	NA	TRBJ2-1	CATSDQGLGMDEQFF	TGTGCCACCAGTGATCAGGGACTGGGCATGGATGAGCAGTTCTTC
NA	TRBV18	NA	TRBJ1-1	CASSPRTWTDEAFF	TGTGCCAGCTCACCACGAACTTGGACAGATGAAGCTTTCTTT
TRBD2	TRBV5-1	NA	TRBJ2-1	CASSLMTSPNEQFF	TGCGCCAGCAGCTTGATGACTAGCCCCAATGAGCAGTTCTTC
NA	TRBV4-2	NA	TRBJ2-1	CASSQDRGEYNEQFF	TGTGCCAGCAGCCAAGACAGGGGGGAATACAATGAGCAGTTCTTC
TRBD1	TRBV29-1	NA	TRBJ1-1	CSVGTKQGIPHTEAFF	TGCAGCGTTGGTACCAAACAGGGGATCCCGCACACTGAAGCTTTCTTT
NA	TRBV18	NA	TRBJ1-5	CASSPGGLRNQPQHF	TGTGCCAGCTCCCCCGGGGGGCTGCGCAATCAGCCCCAGCATTTT
NA	TRBV27	NA	TRBJ1-6	CASSLGPPRQSSPLHF	TGTGCCAGCAGTTTAGGGCCCCCACGGCAGAGTTCACCCCTCCACTTT
TRBD1	TRBV25-1	NA	TRBJ1-1	CASSGTGRGLGEAFF	TGTGCCAGCAGTGGGACAGGGAGGGGGCTCGGTGAAGCTTTCTTT
TRBD1	TRBV10-3	NA	TRBJ2-7	CAISEPRGRFEQYF	TGTGCCATCAGTGAGCCCAGGGGGCGGTTCGAGCAGTACTTC
TRBD2	TRBV4-3	NA	TRBJ2-3	CASSQVAGGLTDTQYF	TGCGCCAGCAGCCAAGTAGCGGGGGGGCTTACAGATACGCAGTATTTT
NA	TRBV5-6	few	TRBJ2-5	CASRFETEETQYF	TGTGCCAGCAGGTTTGAGACAGAAGAGACCCAGTACTTC
NA	TRBV9	once	TRBJ1-2	CASSVGGLGGYTF	TGTGCCAGCAGCGTGGGGGGACTCGGCGGCTACACCTTC
TRBD1	TRBV2	NA	TRBJ1-2	CASSLQGVPYGYTF	TGTGCCAGCTCCCTACAGGGGGTCCCCTATGGCTACACCTTC
TRBD2	TRBV3-1/TRBV3-2	once	TRBJ2-1	CASSPSLAGGNEQFF	TGTGCCAGCAGCCCCAGTCTAGCGGGGGGCAATGAGCAGTTCTTC
NA	TRBV7-6	NA	TRBJ2-6	CASSLAVGRSGANVLTF	TGTGCCAGCAGCTTAGCGGTGGGCAGGTCAGGGGCCAACGTCCTGACTTTC
NA	TRBV4-3	NA	TRBJ1-4	CASSQGTAPNEKLFF	TGCGCCAGCAGCCAAGGTACAGCTCCGAATGAAAAACTGTTTTTT
TRBD1	TRBV7-9	NA	TRBJ1-6	CASSQQGDNSPLHF	TGTGCCAGCAGCCAACAGGGGGATAATTCACCCCTCCACTTT
TRBD1	TRBV13	NA	TRBJ2-7	CASKSGEDRDYEQYF	TGTGCCAGCAAGTCCGGGGAGGACAGGGATTACGAGCAGTACTTC
NA	TRBV11-1	few	TRBJ1-2	CASSRGRTDGYTF	TGTGCCAGCAGCCGAGGTAGGACAGACGGCTACACCTTC
TRBD2	TRBV29-1	NA	TRBJ2-3	CSAPEREGDTQYF	TGCAGCGCCCCCGAGCGGGAGGGAGATACGCAGTATTTT
TRBD1	TRBV6-1	NA	TRBJ2-1	CASRQGGYNEQFF	TGTGCCAGCAGACAGGGGGGATACAATGAGCAGTTCTTC
NA	TRBV28	NA	TRBJ2-7	CASSLGWAHEQYF	TGTGCCAGCAGTTTAGGGTGGGCCCACGAGCAGTACTTC
NA	TRBV15	NA	TRBJ1-5	CATSRARGLQANQPQHF	TGTGCCACCAGCAGGGCTAGGGGTCTTCAAGCAAATCAGCCCCAGCATTTT
TRBD1	TRBV28	once	TRBJ1-2	CASSLVIASGQPNYGYTF	TGTGCCAGCAGTCTCGTCATCGCGTCGGGACAGCCCAACTATGGCTACACCTTC
TRBD1	TRBV5-4	NA	TRBJ1-1	CASSYYTGASNTEAFF	TGTGCCAGCAGTTATTATACAGGGGCCTCAAACACTGAAGCTTTCTTT
TRBD1	TRBV5-1	NA	TRBJ1-2	CASSLGTQGMDGYTF	TGCGCCAGCAGCTTGGGTACACAGGGGATGGATGGCTACACCTTC
TRBD1	TRBV6-5	NA	TRBJ1-2	CASSYSGQARRGYTF	TGTGCCAGCAGTTACTCGGGACAGGCTCGAAGAGGCTACACCTTC
TRBD1	TRBV6-6	NA	TRBJ2-7	CASSYSGTGGYEQYF	TGTGCCAGCAGTTATTCCGGGACAGGGGGCTACGAGCAGTACTTC
TRBD2	TRBV7-2	once	TRBJ2-1	CASSLPSGTSGSNEQFF	TGTGCCAGCAGCTTACCTTCCGGGACTAGCGGATCAAATGAGCAGTTCTTC
NA	TRBV6-5	NA	TRBJ2-7	CASRTGSYRSYEQYF	TGTGCCAGCAGGACAGGATCTTACCGCTCCTACGAGCAGTACTTC
TRBD2	TRBV4-3	NA	TRBJ2-2	CASSPLLAGGPWTGELFF	TGCGCCAGCAGCCCCTTACTAGCGGGAGGGCCTTGGACCGGGGAGCTGTTTTTT
NA	TRBV3-1/TRBV3-2	NA	TRBJ2-7	CASSPRQAILYEQYF	TGTGCCAGCAGCCCCCGACAGGCGATACTCTACGAGCAGTACTTC
NA	TRBV7-2	once	TRBJ2-3	CASSFREIDTQYF	TGTGCCAGCAGCTTCCGGGAGATAGATACGCAGTATTTT
TRBD2	TRBV6-1	NA	TRBJ2-3	CASSEKPGASGRAMVTDTQYF	TGTGCCAGCAGTGAAAAACCCGGGGCTAGCGGGAGGGCCATGGTTACAGATACGCAGTATTTT
NA	TRBV27	NA	TRBJ2-3	CASSRPLGGATDTQYF	TGTGCCAGCAGCCGACCCCTTGGAGGGGCCACAGATACGCAGTATTTT
NA	TRBV19	NA	TRBJ2-6	CASSMGGSGANVLTF	TGTGCCAGTAGTATGGGGGGCTCTGGGGCCAACGTCCTGACTTTC
NA	TRBV9	NA	TRBJ2-7	CASSVTGYEQYF	TGTGCCAGCAGCGTTACAGGGTACGAGCAGTACTTC
NA	TRBV9	once	TRBJ2-7	CASSATRVGIEQYF	TGTGCCAGCAGCGCGACGCGGGTAGGGATCGAGCAGTACTTC
TRBD2	TRBV19	few	TRBJ2-1	CASSTSGRNEQFF	TGTGCCAGTAGTACTAGCGGGAGGAATGAGCAGTTCTTC